This TCR beta chain stems from a study of blood T cell repertoires in COVID-19. Method: immunoSEQ multiplex PCR; TCRdb's copy keeps in-frame clones and lacks some. The sample contains 300,000 to 400,000 clones, around 87% of which appear only once. Seattle's enrolled individuals joined amid active infection and were then monitored longitudinally. The CDR3 length is 15 residues. Germline CDR1 SGHTA, CDR2 FQGNSA. V shed 4 bases and J shed 3 bases, with 15 bases lying between them. The clonotype comes from a woman between 50 and 59 years old with COVID-19, enrolled during active disease. The chain couples TRBV7-2 to TRBJ2-5, with D perhaps matching TRBD2 (6 bases). Sequencing was done on a sample of peripheral blood. The CDR3 nucleotides read TGTGCCAGCAGCTCCGGGGGTCAGGGTAAAGAGACCCAGTACTTC. This sequence encodes CASSSGGQGKETQYF.